A single sample is the source of the 22 T cell receptor beta chains below, sequenced in a study of CD8 T cells in ankylosing spondylitis. Findings of the study overall: A motif of roughly 8 highly homologous TCR beta variants was seen as apparently characteristic of ankylosing spondylitis blood.

Their antigens remain unidentified. TCRdb re-called the 5' RACE reads through MiXCR, storing one row per CDR3 protein. The sample has roughly 490,000 distinct CDR3 sequences; about 5% are singletons. Specimen: blood, either unsorted or a sorted T cell fraction (not recorded which). All receptors derive from a male donor with ankylosing spondylitis.

This clonotype has ten or more counts. This chain uses TRBV20-1 with TRBJ1-1, with D uncertain. The CDR3 is 11 amino acids. In germline, CDR1 is DFQATT, CDR2 SNEGSKA (reference sequence). V lost 5 bases to trimming and J lost 6 bases, with 10 bases between them. CDR3 region: CSARRPSEAFF. Here the CDR3 DNA reads TGCAGTGCTCGTCGTCCCTCTGAAGCTTTCTTT.

This clonotype was found many times. The chain joins TRBV15 to TRBJ1-1; perhaps TRBD1 as D (5 bases). The V and J ends lost 4 bases and 1 base respectively, with 22 bases between them. Per the germline V gene, CDR1 is LNHNV and CDR2 is YYDKDF (reference sequence). The CDR3 runs 18 residues. The CDR3 DNA reads TGTGCCACCAGCATCACATCACGGGGGGGACCGAGGAACACTGAAGCTTTCTTT. Its translation is CATSITSRGGPRNTEAFF.

This clonotype was seen repeatedly, ten times or more. The chain has TRBV5-1 and TRBJ2-2, with 8 bases identical to TRBD2. In germline, CDR1 is SGHRS, CDR2 YFSETQ. V shed 4 bases and J 7 bases; nucleotides not matched to a gene: 15. This CDR3 is built from 17 residues. The CDR3 spells CASSLLPAGAIGGELFF. In DNA, the CDR3 is TGCGCCAGCAGCCTTCTTCCAGCGGGGGCCATCGGCGGGGAGCTGTTTTTT.

This clonotype has ten or more counts. This sequence joins TRBV7-9 and TRBJ1-1, with D possibly being TRBD1 (5 bases). This CDR3 region has 15 residues. V was shortened by 2 bases and J by 0 bases, with 10 bases between the two germline ends. Germline values: CDR1 SEHNR, CDR2 FQNEAQ (reference sequence). The CDR3 DNA follows: TGTGCCAGCAGCTTACCCGGGGGTATGAACACTGAAGCTTTCTTT. It yields the protein CASSLPGGMNTEAFF.

This clonotype was observed at least ten times. CDR3 DNA: TGCGCCAGCAGCCAAGTGGGCAGGGCTAATGAAAAACTGTTTTTT. Translation gives CASSQVGRANEKLFF. The rearrangement uses TRBV4-3 and TRBJ1-4; perhaps TRBD1 as D (5 bases). Germline CDR1 and CDR2: LGHNA and YSLEER. V lost 1 base and J 3 bases, leaving 9 bases between the germline ends. This CDR3 has 15 amino acids.

There are many counts of this clonotype. One end of the junction is discordant with germline, which a read error may explain. J is TRBJ2-1 and V is TRBV7-7; 7 bases agree with TRBD1. This CDR3 region has 15 residues. CDR1 SSHAT and CDR2 FNYEAQ come from the germline V gene (reference sequence). CDR3: CASSPGGSSYNEQFF. CDR3 sequence (DNA): TGTGCTAGCAGCCCAGGGGGAAGCTCCTACAATGAGCAGTTCTTC.

This clonotype occurred many times. V gene TRBV6-5 combines with J gene TRBJ2-1; 7 bases match TRBD1. The junction had 2 bases not matched to a gene; V was cut back by 2 bases and J by 1 base. Germline-derived CDR1 and CDR2 are MNHEY and SVGAGI. The CDR3 sequence is 15 residues long. The chain's CDR3 is CASSYDRVSYNEQFF. CDR3 bases: TGTGCCAGCAGTTACGACAGGGTTTCCTACAATGAGCAGTTCTTC.

Ten or more counts support this clonotype. The rearrangement joins TRBV6-5 to TRBJ1-1, with D unclear. V was pared by 2 bases and J by 1 base, with 11 bases between. Germline CDR1 MNHEY, CDR2 SVGAGI. CDR3 length equals 15 residues. The CDR3 coding sequence is TGTGCCAGCAGTTACGGTGTGGGAAGGAACACTGAAGCTTTCTTT. It specifies CASSYGVGRNTEAFF.

CDR3: CSAPAVTSGGNTGELFF. CDR3 DNA sequence: TGCAGTGCCCCAGCGGTAACTAGCGGGGGAAACACCGGGGAGCTGTTTTTT. The genes are TRBV20-1 and TRBJ2-2; 11 bases align to TRBD2. V trimming: 6 bases; J trimming: 2 bases; junction bases outside the gene matches: 11. The CDR3 consists of 17 residues. The V gene's germline CDR1 is DFQATT and CDR2 SNEGSKA (reference sequence).

This clonotype was seen many times. The chain couples TRBV7-6 to TRBJ2-1; tentative D call: TRBD1 (6 bases). V lost 1 base and J lost 5, with 9 bases in between. Germline V CDR1 and CDR2: SGHVS, FNYEAQ. This CDR3 has 14 amino acids. The CDR3 is CASSLDRTDNEQFF. In DNA, the CDR3 is TGTGCCAGCAGCTTAGATAGGACAGACAATGAGCAGTTCTTC.

This clonotype was seen at least ten times. V is TRBV10-2 and J is TRBJ2-7; 7 bases align to TRBD2. The CDR3 extends over 15 amino acids. The germline CDR1 and CDR2 sequences are WSHSY and SAAADI. The V segment lost 7 bases and the J segment 2 bases; nucleotides outside the gene matches: 11. The CDR3 region has the DNA TGCGCCAGCAACCCCCTAGCGGCGTTGACCTACGAGCAGTACTTC. Translating it yields CASNPLAALTYEQYF.

This clonotype was observed a handful of times. The J gene is TRBJ2-7, the V gene TRBV28, with D possibly being TRBD2 (5 bases). The V gene's germline CDR1 is MDHEN and CDR2 SYDVKM. The ends were cut back, 5 bases at V and 4 bases at J, with 15 bases in the middle. The CDR3 totals 14 residues. The CDR3 protein is CASSLLGPGYEQYF. CDR3 nucleotide sequence: TGTGCCAGCAGTCTACTAGGACCGGGATACGAGCAGTACTTC.

This clonotype was picked up many times. The chain combines TRBV20-1 with TRBJ1-5, with 7 nucleotides matching TRBD1. The V segment lost 5 bases and the J segment 0 bases; nucleotides outside the gene matches: 7. This CDR3 comprises 15 residues. Germline loops: CDR1 DFQATT, CDR2 SNEGSKA (reference sequence). In DNA, the CDR3 is TGCAGTGCTTACCGGGACAGCCATAGCAATCAGCCCCAGCATTTT. This gives the protein CSAYRDSHSNQPQHF.

Comments on this clonotype: A read error may account for a junction end that differs from germline. The genes are TRBV20-1 and TRBJ2-5; tentative D call: TRBD2 (5 bases). Germline lookup yields CDR1 DFQATT and CDR2 SNEGSKA (reference sequence). The CDR3 covers 16 residues. The CDR3, as DNA: TGCTGTGCTAGCCCCTTAAGTGTCTACCCACAAGAGACCCAGTACTTC. Protein product: CCASPLSVYPQETQYF.

This clonotype was counted a few times. The CDR3 is CASTRTLRTSGEVSDTQYF. The CDR3 region has the DNA TGTGCCAGCACCCGAACCTTACGGACTAGCGGGGAGGTATCAGATACGCAGTATTTT. The chain links TRBV28 to TRBJ2-3; TRBD2 matches 12 bases. The germline CDR1 and CDR2 sequences are MDHEN and SYDVKM. The CDR3 loop spans 19 amino acids. The ends lost 7 bases at V and 4 bases at J; junction bases unmatched: 18.

This clonotype was observed at least ten times. The J gene is TRBJ2-7, the V gene TRBV6-2 or TRBV6-3; D unresolved. Germline CDR1 and CDR2: MNHEY and SVGEGT. The CDR3 length is 13 residues. The ends were cut back, 5 bases at V and 6 bases at J, with 14 bases in the middle. The DNA of the CDR3 is TGTGCCAGCAGTATACAGATACGCGGCGAGCAGTACTTC. Amino acids: CASSIQIRGEQYF.

This clonotype has a count of ten or more. The V call is TRBV28, the J call TRBJ1-1; possible D gene TRBD1, 5 bases. This CDR3 contains 12 residues. Looked up from germline, CDR1 is MDHEN and CDR2 is SYDVKM. Trimming cost V 5 bases and J 11 bases, with 15 bases left between them. CDR3 protein: CASSPGHPSAFF. The CDR3 region has the DNA TGTGCCAGCAGTCCAGGACACCCCTCGGCTTTCTTT.

This clonotype was seen only a few times. This probably arose from a read error, given a far larger clone one base away. The chain carries TRBV7-2 and TRBJ2-5, with D hard to call. Trimming took 3 bases from V and 5 from J, leaving 4 bases between them. CDR3 size: 11 residues. Germline lookup yields CDR1 SGHTA and CDR2 FQGNSA. In nucleotides, the CDR3 is TGTGCCAGCAGCTTTGTGGAGACCCAGTACTTC. This gives the protein CASSFVETQYF. Drawing the rest from reference TRBV7-2 and TRBJ2-5, the complete variable domain is GAGVSQSPSNKVTEKGKDVELRCDPISGHTALYWYRQSLGQGLEFLIYFQGNSAPDKSGLPSDRFSAERTGGSVSTLTIQRTQQEDSAVYLCASSFVETQYFGPGTRLLVL.

This clonotype was detected many times. V is TRBV11-2 and J is TRBJ2-5; D unclear. Per the germline V gene, CDR1 is SGHAT and CDR2 is FQNNGV. This CDR3 spans 14 amino acids. Trimming shortened V by 4 bases and J by 3 bases, and 12 bases separated the two germline ends. CDR3 coding DNA: TGTGCCAGCAGCTACCGCCTCCCGGAAGAGACCCAGTACTTC. Protein sequence: CASSYRLPEETQYF.

In this sample, this clonotype turned up many times. In nucleotides, the CDR3 is TGCGCCAGCAGCCTGGGGACAGGGGATACCTACGAGCAGTACTTC. Its protein is CASSLGTGDTYEQYF. The chain links TRBV4-3 to TRBJ2-7; TRBD1 aligns across 10 bases. The V segment lost 4 bases and the J segment 2 bases; nucleotides outside the gene matches: 5. The CDR3 has 15 amino acids. CDR1 LGHNA and CDR2 YSLEER come from the germline V gene.

The rearrangement joins TRBV5-1 to TRBJ2-7, with D unresolved. The V and J ends lost 4 bases and 0 bases respectively, with 17 bases between them. This CDR3 region has 16 residues. Germline V gene data show CDR1 as SGHRS and CDR2 as YFSETQ. For the CDR3, the DNA is TGCGCCAGCAGCCCCGACGGTCGTAGCCTCTCCTACGAGCAGTACTTC. It yields the protein CASSPDGRSLSYEQYF.

There are many counts of this clonotype. This chain's CDR3 is CSAPRTQHRTDTQYF. The CDR3 DNA sequence: TGCAGTGCGCCGAGAACCCAACACCGCACAGATACGCAGTATTTT. This sequence joins TRBV20-1 and TRBJ2-3; unclear D gene. With 6 bases removed from V and 1 base from J, the gap between germline ends came to 17 bases. The CDR3 loop spans 15 amino acids. Germline V gives CDR1 DFQATT, CDR2 SNEGSKA (reference sequence).